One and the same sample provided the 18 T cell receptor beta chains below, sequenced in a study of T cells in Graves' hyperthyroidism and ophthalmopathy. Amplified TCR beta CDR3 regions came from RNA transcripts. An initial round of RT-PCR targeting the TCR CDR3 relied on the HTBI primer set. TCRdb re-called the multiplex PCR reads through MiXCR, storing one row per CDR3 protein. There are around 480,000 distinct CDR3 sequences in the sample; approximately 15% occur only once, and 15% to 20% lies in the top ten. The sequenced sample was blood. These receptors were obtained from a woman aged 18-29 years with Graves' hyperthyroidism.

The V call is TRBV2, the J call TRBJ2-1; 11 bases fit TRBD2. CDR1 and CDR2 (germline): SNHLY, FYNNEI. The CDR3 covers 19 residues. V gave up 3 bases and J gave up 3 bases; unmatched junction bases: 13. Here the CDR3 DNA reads TGTGCCAGCAGTGATGTCCCACTAGCGGGAGTTGGGATCTACAATGAGCAGTTCTTC. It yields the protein CASSDVPLAGVGIYNEQFF.

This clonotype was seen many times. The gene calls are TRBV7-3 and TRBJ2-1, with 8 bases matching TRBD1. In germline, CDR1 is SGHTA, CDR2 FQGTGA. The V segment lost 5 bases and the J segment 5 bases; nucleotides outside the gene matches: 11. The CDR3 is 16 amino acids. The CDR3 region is CASSPRGQGADNEQFF. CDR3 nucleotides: TGTGCCAGCAGCCCACGGGGGCAGGGGGCGGACAATGAGCAGTTCTTC. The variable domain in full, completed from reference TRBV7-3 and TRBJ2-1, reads GAGVSQTPSNKVTEKGKYVELRCDPISGHTALYWYRQSLGQGPEFLIYFQGTGAADDSGLPNDRFFAVRPEGSVSTLKIQRTERGDSAVYLCASSPRGQGADNEQFFGPGTRLTVL.

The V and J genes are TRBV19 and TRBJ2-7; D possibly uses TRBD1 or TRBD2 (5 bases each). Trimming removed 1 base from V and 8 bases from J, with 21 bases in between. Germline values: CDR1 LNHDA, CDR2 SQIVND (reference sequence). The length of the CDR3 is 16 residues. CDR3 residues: CASSIAHFRDPYKQYF. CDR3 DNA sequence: TGTGCCAGTAGTATAGCTCATTTTCGGGACCCGTACAAGCAGTACTTC.

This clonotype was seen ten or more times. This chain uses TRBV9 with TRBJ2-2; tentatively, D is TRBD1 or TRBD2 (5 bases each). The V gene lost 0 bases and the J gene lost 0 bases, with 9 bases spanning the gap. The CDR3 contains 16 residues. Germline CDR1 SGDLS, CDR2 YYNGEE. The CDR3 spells CASSVVGRTNTGELFF. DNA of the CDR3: TGTGCCAGCAGCGTAGTGGGACGGACGAACACCGGGGAGCTGTTTTTT.

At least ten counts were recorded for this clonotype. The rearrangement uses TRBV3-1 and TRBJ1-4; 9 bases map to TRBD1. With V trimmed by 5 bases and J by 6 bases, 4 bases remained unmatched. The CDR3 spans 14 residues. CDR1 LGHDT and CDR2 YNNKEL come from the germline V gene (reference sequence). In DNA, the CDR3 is TGTGCCAGCAGCTCCCGGGACAGGGATGAAAAACTGTTTTTT. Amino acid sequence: CASSSRDRDEKLFF.

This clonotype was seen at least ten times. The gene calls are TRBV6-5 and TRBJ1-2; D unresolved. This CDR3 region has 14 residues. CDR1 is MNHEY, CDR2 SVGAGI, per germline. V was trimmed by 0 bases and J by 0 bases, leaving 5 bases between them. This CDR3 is CASSYSGPNYGYTF. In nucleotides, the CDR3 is TGTGCCAGCAGTTACTCTGGACCTAACTATGGCTACACCTTC.

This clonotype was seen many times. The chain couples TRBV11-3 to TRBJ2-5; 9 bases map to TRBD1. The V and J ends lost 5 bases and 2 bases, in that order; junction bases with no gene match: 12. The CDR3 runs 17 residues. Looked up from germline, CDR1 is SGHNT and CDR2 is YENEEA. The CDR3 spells CASSVVQGARGQETQYF. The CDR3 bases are TGTGCCAGCAGCGTCGTACAGGGGGCGCGAGGGCAAGAGACCCAGTACTTC. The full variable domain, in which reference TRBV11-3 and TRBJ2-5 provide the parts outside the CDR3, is EAGVVQSPRYKIIEKKQPVAFWCNPISGHNTLYWYLQNLGQGPELLIRYENEEAVDDSQLPKDRFSAERLKGVDSTLKIQPAELGDSAVYLCASSVVQGARGQETQYFGPGTRLLVL.

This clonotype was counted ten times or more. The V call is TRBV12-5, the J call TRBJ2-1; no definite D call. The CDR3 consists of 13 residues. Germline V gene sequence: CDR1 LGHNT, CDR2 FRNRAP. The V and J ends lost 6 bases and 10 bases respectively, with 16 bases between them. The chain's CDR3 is CASGLPGPQEQFF. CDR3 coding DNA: TGTGCTAGTGGGTTGCCTGGTCCGCAGGAGCAGTTCTTC.

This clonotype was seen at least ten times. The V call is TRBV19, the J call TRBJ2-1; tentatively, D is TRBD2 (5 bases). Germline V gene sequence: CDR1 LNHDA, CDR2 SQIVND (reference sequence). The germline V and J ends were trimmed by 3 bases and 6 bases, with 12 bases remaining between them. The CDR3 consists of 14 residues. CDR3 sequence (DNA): TGTGCCAGTAGTATGAGGAACAGCGGCAATGAGCAGTTCTTC. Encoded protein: CASSMRNSGNEQFF.

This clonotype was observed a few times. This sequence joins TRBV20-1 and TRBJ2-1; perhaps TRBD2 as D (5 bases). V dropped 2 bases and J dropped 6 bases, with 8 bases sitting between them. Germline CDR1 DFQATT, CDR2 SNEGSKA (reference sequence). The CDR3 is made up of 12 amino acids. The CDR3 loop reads CSARRDSNEQFF. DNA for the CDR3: TGCAGTGCTAGACGGGATTCCAATGAGCAGTTCTTC.

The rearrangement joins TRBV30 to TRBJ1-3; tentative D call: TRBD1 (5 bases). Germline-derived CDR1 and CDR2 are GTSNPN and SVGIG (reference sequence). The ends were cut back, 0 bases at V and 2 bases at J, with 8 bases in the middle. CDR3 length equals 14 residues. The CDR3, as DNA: TGTGCCTGGAGTGTCCGGGGCCCTGGAAACACCATATATTTT. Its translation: CAWSVRGPGNTIYF.

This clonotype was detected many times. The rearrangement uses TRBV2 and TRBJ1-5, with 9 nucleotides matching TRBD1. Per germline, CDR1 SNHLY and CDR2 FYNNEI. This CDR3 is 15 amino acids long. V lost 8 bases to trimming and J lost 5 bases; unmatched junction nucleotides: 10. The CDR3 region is CASSREGQGHQPQHF. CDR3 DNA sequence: TGTGCCAGCTCCAGGGAGGGACAGGGACATCAGCCCCAGCATTTT.

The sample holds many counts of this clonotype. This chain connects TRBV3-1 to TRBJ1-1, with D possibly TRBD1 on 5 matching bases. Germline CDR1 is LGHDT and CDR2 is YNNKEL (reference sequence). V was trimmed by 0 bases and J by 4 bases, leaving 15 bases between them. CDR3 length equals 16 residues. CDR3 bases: TGTGCCAGCAGCCAAGATTTGATCAGGGTAGGCACTGAAGCTTTCTTT. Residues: CASSQDLIRVGTEAFF.

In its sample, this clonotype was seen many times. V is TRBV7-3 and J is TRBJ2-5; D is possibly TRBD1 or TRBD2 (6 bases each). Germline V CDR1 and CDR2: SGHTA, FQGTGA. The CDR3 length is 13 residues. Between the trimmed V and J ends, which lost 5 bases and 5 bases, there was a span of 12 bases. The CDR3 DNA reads TGTGCCAGCAGCCTCGGGGGCACGGAGACCCAGTACTTC. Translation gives CASSLGGTETQYF.

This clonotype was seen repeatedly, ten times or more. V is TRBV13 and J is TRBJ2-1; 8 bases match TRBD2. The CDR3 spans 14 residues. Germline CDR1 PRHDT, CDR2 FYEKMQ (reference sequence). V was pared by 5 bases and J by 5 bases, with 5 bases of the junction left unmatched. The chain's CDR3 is CASSPRTSHNEQFF. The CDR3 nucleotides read TGTGCCAGCAGCCCCCGGACTAGCCACAATGAGCAGTTCTTC. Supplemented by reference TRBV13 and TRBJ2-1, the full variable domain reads AAGVIQSPRHLIKEKRETATLKCYPIPRHDTVYWYQQGPGQDPQFLISFYEKMQSDKGSIPDRFSAQQFSDYHSELNMSSLELGDSALYFCASSPRTSHNEQFFGPGTRLTVL.

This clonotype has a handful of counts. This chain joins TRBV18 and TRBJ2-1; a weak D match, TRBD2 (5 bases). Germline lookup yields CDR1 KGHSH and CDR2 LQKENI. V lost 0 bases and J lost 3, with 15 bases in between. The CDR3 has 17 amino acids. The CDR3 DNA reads TGTGCCAGCTCACCACCGGGAGACACACTCAACTACAATGAGCAGTTCTTC. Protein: CASSPPGDTLNYNEQFF.

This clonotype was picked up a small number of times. The CDR3 protein is CASSYNRGGELFF. Written as DNA, the CDR3 is TGTGCCAGTAGCTATAACCGTGGGGGGGAGCTGTTTTTT. This chain links TRBV19 with TRBJ2-2; D unclear. This CDR3 is built from 13 residues. Germline CDR1 and CDR2: LNHDA and SQIVND (reference sequence). Trimming removed 6 bases from V and 8 bases from J, with 13 bases in between.

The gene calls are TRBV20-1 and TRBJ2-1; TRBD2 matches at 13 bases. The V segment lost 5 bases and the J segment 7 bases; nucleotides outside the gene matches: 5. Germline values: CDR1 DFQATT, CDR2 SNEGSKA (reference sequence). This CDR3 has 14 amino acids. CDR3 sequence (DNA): TGCAGTGCTCCGGGACTAGCGGGGAAAAATGAGCAGTTCTTC. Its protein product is CSAPGLAGKNEQFF.